This entry describes one T cell receptor (beta chain). Its antigen remains undetermined. Base qualities are not provided; no much larger clone lies one nucleotide away. The entry originates in a study of T-cell memory formation after mild COVID-19 (dated by TCRdb to about 2021). Looking at the study overall: Most TCR sequence clusters were specific to one of the two donors. T-cell clones expanding and contracting after mild COVID-19 in two donors were tracked by longitudinal TCRalpha and TCRbeta repertoire sequencing. The cohort was made up of two young adult volunteers, one female and one male, who were previously healthy.

The germline V gene gives CDR1 as SGDLS and CDR2 as YYNGEE. The CDR3 spans 13 residues, from the cysteine through the phenylalanine. Only the CDR3 region is kept as DNA, spanning 39 bases read in frame from base 1. Trimming removed 4 bases from V and 7 bases from J, leaving 11 bases between the germline ends. Points the paper makes about the study in general: The study included only a couple of mild cases, and larger cohorts that include severe cases with pre-infection samples were judged to be necessary. Some responding clones were found in pre-infection memory, which suggests that pre-existing cross-reactive memory T cells took part in the SARS-CoV-2 response. Whether the second-wave clones peaking on day 37 were SARS-CoV-2 specific was not confirmed. From day 15 to 85, contracting clones showed balanced CD4/CD8 phenotypes, whereas a second wave of clones that expanded from day 15 to 37 leaned towards CD4+. Contracting CD4+ clones appeared mostly in the CM and EM memory subsets, whereas CD8+ clones were enriched in EMRA.

TCRdb shows the sequencer as Illumina NovaSeq 6000. TCRalpha and TCRbeta cDNA libraries were built by 5'RACE with constant-segment primers, adding sample barcodes and unique molecular identifiers. RNA was extracted from every sample with Trizol reagent. Library amplification was performed in two PCR steps, and a second sample barcode and Illumina TruSeq adapters were introduced in the second step. Sequencing of the libraries was done on an Illumina NovaSeq, producing 2 x 150 bp paired-end reads. The study's own analysis went as follows. With migec v1.2.7, reads were demultiplexed and then collapsed into UMI-guided consensus sequences. Using mixcr v2.1.11, UMI consensuses were aligned to TRA and TRB V and J templates and then assembled into clonotypes. A clonotype was counted as expanded or contracted only if both edgeR and NoisET called the change significant, with noise models trained on biological replicates. For edgeR calls, a false discovery rate-adjusted p below 0.01 and a log2 fold-change threshold of 1 were applied. As an exploratory analysis of dynamics, PCA with hierarchical clustering was applied to max-normalized trajectories of the 1000 most abundant clonotypes. Separately sequenced CD4+ and CD8+ repertoires were used to assign the CD4 or CD8 phenotype of responding clones. In-frame beta chains were kept once TCRdb had trimmed the public reads at Q25 with fastp and called clones with MiXCR. All rows with the same CDR3 protein become a single entry with the most common DNA and genes. The V and J calls shown here were made by TCRdb, not taken from the authors' results. Recorded for this sample are a few hundred thousand distinct CDR3 sequences; 20% to 25% of them occurred a single time. The ten largest clones add up to about 8.7% of the sample.

PBMCs were isolated by Ficoll-Paque density gradient centrifugation. Input material: PBMCs or a T cell subset sorted from them (not recorded which). The receptor chain draws on TRBV9 and TRBJ1-4; confidence is insufficient to name the D gene. The receptor was isolated from an adult woman who had mild COVID-19 (a few samples of this study predate the infection). The sample titles of this study are shuffled in the database, so cell type and time point are left out; the donor was told from shared clones. In nucleotides, the sequence is TGTGCCAGCAGCTCAGGTTTCGGTGAAAAACTGTTTTTT. Its amino acids are CASSSGFGEKLFF. The full variable domain, completed from the reference TRBV9 and TRBJ1-4 proteins outside the CDR3, reads DSGVTQTPKHLITATGQRVTLRCSPRSGDLSVYWYQQSLDQGLQFLIQYYNGEERAKGNILERFSAQQFPDLHSELNLSSLELGDSALYFCASSSGFGEKLFFGSGTQLSVL.